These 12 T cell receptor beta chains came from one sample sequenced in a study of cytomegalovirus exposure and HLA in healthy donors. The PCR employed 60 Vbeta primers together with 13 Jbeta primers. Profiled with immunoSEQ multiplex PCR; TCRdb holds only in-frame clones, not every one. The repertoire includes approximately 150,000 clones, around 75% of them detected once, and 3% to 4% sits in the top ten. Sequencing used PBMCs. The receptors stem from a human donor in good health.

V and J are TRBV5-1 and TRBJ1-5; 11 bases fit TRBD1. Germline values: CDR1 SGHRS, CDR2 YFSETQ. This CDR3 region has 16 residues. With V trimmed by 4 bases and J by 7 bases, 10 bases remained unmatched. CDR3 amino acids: CASSPGTGGLGQPQHF. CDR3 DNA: TGCGCCAGCAGCCCCGGGACAGGGGGACTAGGGCAGCCCCAGCATTTT. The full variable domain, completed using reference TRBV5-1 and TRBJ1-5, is KAGVTQTPRYLIKTRGQQVTLSCSPISGHRSVSWYQQTPGQGLQFLFEYFSETQRNKGNFPGRFSGRQFSNSRSEMNVSTLELGDSALYLCASSPGTGGLGQPQHFGDGTRLSIL.

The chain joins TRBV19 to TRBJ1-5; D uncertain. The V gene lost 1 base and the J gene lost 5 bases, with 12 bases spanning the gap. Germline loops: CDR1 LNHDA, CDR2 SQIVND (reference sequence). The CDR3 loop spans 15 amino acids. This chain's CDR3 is CASSIVGREYQPQHF. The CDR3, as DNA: TGTGCCAGTAGTATAGTGGGCAGAGAGTATCAGCCCCAGCATTTT. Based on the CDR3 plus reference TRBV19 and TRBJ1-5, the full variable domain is DGGITQSPKYLFRKEGQNVTLSCEQNLNHDAMYWYRQDPGQGLRLIYYSQIVNDFQKGDIAEGYSVSREKKESFPLTVTSAQKNPTAFYLCASSIVGREYQPQHFGDGTRLSIL.

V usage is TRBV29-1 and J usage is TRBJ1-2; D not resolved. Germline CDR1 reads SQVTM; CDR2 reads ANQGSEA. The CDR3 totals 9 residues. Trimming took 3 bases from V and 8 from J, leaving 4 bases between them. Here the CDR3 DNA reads TGCAGCGTTGATGCGGGCTACACCTTC. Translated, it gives CSVDAGYTF.

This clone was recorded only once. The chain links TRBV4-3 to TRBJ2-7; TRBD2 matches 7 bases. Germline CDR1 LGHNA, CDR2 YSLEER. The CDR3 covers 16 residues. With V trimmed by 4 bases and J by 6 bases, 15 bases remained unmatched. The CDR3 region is CASSRKVRTRFREQYF. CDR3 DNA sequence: TGCGCCAGCAGCCGCAAGGTAAGGACTAGGTTCCGCGAGCAGTACTTC.

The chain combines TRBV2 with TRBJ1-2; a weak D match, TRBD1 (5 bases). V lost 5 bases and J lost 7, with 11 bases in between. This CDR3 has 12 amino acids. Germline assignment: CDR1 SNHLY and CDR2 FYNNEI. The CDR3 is CASSQGGGGYTF. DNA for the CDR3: TGTGCCAGCAGTCAGGGAGGAGGTGGCTACACCTTC. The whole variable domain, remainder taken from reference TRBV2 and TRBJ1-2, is EPEVTQTPSHQVTQMGQEVILRCVPISNHLYFYWYRQILGQKVEFLVSFYNNEISEKSEIFDDQFSVERPDGSNFTLKIRSTKLEDSAMYFCASSQGGGGYTFGSGTRLTVV.

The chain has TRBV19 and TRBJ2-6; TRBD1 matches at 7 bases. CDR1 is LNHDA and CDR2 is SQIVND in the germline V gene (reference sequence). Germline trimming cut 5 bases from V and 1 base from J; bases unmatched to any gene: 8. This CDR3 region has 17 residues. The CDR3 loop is CASSPRQGNSGANVLTF. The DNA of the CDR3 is TGTGCCAGTAGTCCACGACAGGGCAATTCTGGGGCCAACGTCCTGACTTTC.

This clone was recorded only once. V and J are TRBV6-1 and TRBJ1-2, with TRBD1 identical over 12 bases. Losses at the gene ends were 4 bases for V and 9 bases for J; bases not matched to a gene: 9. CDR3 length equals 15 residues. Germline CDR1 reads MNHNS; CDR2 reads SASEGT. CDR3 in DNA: TGTGCCAGCAGTGGTTCCCGGGACAGGGGGCAGAGCTACACCTTC. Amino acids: CASSGSRDRGQSYTF.

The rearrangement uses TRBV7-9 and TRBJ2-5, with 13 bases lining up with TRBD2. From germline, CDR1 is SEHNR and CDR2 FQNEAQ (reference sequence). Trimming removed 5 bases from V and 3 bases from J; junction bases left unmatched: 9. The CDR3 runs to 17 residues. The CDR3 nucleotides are TGTGCCAGCAGCCCAAGGACTAGCGGGGGTCAGAAAGAGACCCAGTACTTC. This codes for CASSPRTSGGQKETQYF.

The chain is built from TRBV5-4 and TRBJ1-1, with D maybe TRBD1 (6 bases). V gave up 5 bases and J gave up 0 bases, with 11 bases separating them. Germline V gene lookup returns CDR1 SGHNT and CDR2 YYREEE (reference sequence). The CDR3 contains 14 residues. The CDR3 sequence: CASRLGGMNTEAFF. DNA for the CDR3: TGTGCCAGCAGGTTAGGGGGTATGAACACTGAAGCTTTCTTT.

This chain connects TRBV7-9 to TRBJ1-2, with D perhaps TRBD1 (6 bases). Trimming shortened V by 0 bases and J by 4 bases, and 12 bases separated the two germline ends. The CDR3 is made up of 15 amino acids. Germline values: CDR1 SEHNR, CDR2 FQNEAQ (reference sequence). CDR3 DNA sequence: TGTGCCAGCAGCTTAGCGAACAGGGACCTCTATGGCTACACCTTC. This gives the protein CASSLANRDLYGYTF. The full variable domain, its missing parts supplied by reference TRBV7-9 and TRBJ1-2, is DTGVSQNPRHKITKRGQNVTFRCDPISEHNRLYWYRQTLGQGPEFLTYFQNEAQLEKSRLLSDRFSAERPKGSFSTLEIQRTEQGDSAMYLCASSLANRDLYGYTFGSGTRLTVV.

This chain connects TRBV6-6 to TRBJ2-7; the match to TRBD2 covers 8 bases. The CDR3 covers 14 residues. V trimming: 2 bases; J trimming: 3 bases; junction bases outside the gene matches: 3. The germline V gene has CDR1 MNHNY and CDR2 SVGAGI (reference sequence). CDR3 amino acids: CASSYLAGGYEQYF. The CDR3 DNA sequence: TGTGCCAGCAGTTACCTGGCGGGAGGCTACGAGCAGTACTTC.

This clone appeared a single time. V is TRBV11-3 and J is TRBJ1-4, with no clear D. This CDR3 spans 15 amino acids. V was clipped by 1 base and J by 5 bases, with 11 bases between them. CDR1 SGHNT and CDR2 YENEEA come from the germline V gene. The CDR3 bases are TGTGCCAGCAGCTTAGTGGCGGTATCCAATGAAAAACTGTTTTTT. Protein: CASSLVAVSNEKLFF.